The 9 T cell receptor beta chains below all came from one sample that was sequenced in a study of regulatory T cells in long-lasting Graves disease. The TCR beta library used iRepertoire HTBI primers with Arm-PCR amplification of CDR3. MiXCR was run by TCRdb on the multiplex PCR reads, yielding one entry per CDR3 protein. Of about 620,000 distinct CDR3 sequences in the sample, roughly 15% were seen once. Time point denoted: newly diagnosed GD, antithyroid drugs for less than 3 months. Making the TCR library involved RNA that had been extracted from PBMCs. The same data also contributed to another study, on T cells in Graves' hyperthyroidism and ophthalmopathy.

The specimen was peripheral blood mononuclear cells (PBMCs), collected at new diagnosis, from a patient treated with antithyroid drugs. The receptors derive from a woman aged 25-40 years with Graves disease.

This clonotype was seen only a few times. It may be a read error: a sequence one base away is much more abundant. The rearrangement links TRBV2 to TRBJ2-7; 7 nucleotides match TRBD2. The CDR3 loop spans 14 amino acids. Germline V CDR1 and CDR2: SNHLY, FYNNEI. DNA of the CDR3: TGTGTCACCCACAACGGACTAGTAGGGTACGAGCAGTACTTC. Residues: CVTHNGLVGYEQYF.

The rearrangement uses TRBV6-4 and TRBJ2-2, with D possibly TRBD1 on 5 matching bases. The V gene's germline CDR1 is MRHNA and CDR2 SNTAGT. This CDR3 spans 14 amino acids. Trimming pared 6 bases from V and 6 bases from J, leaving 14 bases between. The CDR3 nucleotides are TGTGCCAGCAGAGCGACAGCTCTCTCCGGGGAGCTGTTTTTT. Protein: CASRATALSGELFF.

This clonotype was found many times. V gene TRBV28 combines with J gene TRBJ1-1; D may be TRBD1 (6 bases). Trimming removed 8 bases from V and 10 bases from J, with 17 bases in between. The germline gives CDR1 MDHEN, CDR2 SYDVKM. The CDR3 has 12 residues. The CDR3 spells CASGLGGRRAFF. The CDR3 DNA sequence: TGTGCCAGCGGGTTGGGGGGGCGGAGAGCTTTCTTT.

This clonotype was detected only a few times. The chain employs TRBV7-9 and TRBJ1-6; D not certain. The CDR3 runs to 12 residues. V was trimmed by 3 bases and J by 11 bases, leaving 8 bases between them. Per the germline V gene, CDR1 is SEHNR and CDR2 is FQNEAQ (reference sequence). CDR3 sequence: CASSLPGAPLHF. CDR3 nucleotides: TGTGCCAGCAGCTTGCCAGGTGCACCCCTCCACTTT.

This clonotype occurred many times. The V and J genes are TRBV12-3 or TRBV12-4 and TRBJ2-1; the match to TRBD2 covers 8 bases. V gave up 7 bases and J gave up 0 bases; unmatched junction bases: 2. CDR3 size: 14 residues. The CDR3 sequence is CASTGGASYNEQFF. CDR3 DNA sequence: TGTGCCAGCACCGGGGGGGCCTCCTACAATGAGCAGTTCTTC.

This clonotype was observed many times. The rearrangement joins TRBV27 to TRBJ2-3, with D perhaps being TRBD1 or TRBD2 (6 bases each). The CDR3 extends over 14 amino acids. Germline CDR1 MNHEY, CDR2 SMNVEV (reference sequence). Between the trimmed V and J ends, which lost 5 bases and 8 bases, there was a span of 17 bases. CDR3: CASSPGTHGGTQYF. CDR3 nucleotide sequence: TGTGCCAGCAGTCCCGGGACACACGGGGGTACGCAGTATTTT.

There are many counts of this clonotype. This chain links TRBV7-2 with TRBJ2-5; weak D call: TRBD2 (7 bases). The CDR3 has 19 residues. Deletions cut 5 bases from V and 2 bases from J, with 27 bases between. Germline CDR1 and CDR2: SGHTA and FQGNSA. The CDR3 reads CASSPSLGGGKGVQETQYF. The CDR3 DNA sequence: TGTGCCAGCAGCCCCTCCCTAGGGGGGGGGAAAGGTGTACAAGAGACCCAGTACTTC.

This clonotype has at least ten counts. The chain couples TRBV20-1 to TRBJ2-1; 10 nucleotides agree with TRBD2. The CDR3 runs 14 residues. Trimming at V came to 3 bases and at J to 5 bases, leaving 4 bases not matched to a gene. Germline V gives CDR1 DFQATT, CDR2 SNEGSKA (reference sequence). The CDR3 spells CSASGLAENNEQFF. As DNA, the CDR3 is TGCAGTGCTAGTGGACTAGCGGAAAACAATGAGCAGTTCTTC.

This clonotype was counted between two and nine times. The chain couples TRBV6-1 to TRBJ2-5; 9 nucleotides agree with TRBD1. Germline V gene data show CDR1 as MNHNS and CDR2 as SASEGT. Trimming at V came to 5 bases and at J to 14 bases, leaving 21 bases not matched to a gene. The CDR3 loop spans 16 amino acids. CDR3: CASSPQGGQGRGPRYF. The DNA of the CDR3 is TGTGCCAGCAGTCCACAGGGGGGACAGGGACGGGGGCCCCGATACTTC.